A selection of T cell receptor beta chains follows, all from one sample in a study of early T cells in non-severe SARS-CoV-2 infection. TCRdb reprocessed the 5' RACE reads with MiXCR, giving one entry per CDR3 protein. The table has over 55,000 distinct CDR3 sequences, roughly 10% seen once. The specimen sequenced was whole blood. The receptors come from an adult who was a healthcare worker with PCR-confirmed SARS-CoV-2 infection or an uninfected control (not recorded which). Each CDR3 is given with its conserved first and last residue. Each record gives: CDR3 DNA, CDR3 protein, V gene, J gene, clone size, D gene. A D gene is named only where the DNA matches it firmly. Clone size, where shown, is once, few, many, or a class for clones that have expanded.

TGTGCCAGTAGCGATACGGGGCAAGAGACCCAGTACTTC	CASSDTGQETQYF	TRBV19	TRBJ2-5	many	NA
TGCAGCGTTGAAGGTGGGACAGATACGCAGTATTTT	CSVEGGTDTQYF	TRBV29-1	TRBJ2-3	few	NA
TGTGCCAGCAGCCCCCTAGCGGGAGGGAACACCGGGGAGCTGTTTTTT	CASSPLAGGNTGELFF	TRBV11-2	TRBJ2-2	many	TRBD2
TGTGCCAGCAGTTATCAACCAGTGGGCTACGCACTGTTTTTT	CASSYQPVGYALFF	TRBV6-5	TRBJ1-4	NA	NA
TGTGCCAGCAGTTACCCGGCAGATACGCAGTATTTT	CASSYPADTQYF	TRBV6-2/TRBV6-3	TRBJ2-3	many	NA
TGTGCCAGCAGCTGGGGAGGAGGGAGGAGCTCCTACGAGCAGTACTTC	CASSWGGGRSSYEQYF	TRBV7-9	TRBJ2-7	many	NA
TGTGCCAGCAGTGAAAGACAGGCCGCAAACATTCAGTACTTC	CASSERQAANIQYF	TRBV2	TRBJ2-4	few	NA
TGTGCCAGCAGCCAAGCATCAGTCCGACAGCCTCATGGCTACACCTTC	CASSQASVRQPHGYTF	TRBV3-1	TRBJ1-2	many	NA
TGTGCCAGCAGCAAGGGACTGAGCTCCTACAATGAGCAGTTCTTC	CASSKGLSSYNEQFF	TRBV5-6	TRBJ2-1	few	NA
TGTGCCAGCAGCGCCGGGGGCGACCCGTCCTACGAGCAGTACTTC	CASSAGGDPSYEQYF	TRBV9	TRBJ2-7	many	NA
TGTGCCAGCAGCCGTAAAAGCGGGAGCAAAAACATTCAGTACTTC	CASSRKSGSKNIQYF	TRBV5-6	TRBJ2-4	many	TRBD2
TGTGCCAGCGACAGCACCCTGTTTCAAGAGACCCAGTACTTC	CASDSTLFQETQYF	TRBV6-2/TRBV6-3	TRBJ2-5	many	NA
TGCGCCAGCAGCCAAGATGTCGGTGCGGGAACCACCGGGGAGCTGTTTTTT	CASSQDVGAGTTGELFF	TRBV4-3	TRBJ2-2	many	NA
TGTGCCAGCAGCGTAGGTATCGGGAGGCCAAATACGCAGTATTTT	CASSVGIGRPNTQYF	TRBV9	TRBJ2-3	few	TRBD2
TGTGCCAGCAGCTTTGTGGGAGAGAACACTGAAGCTTTCTTT	CASSFVGENTEAFF	TRBV7-8	TRBJ1-1	many	NA
TGTGCCAGCAAGCTCTCGAGCGGCAATAATTCACCCCTCCACTTT	CASKLSSGNNSPLHF	TRBV21-1	TRBJ1-6	many	NA
TGTGCCAGCATCCCCCGCGTCGGGGGGAGTCTCTACAATGAGCAGTTCTTC	CASIPRVGGSLYNEQFF	TRBV12-3/TRBV12-4	TRBJ2-1	many	TRBD2
TGTGCCAGCAGCTTTGAGGGAACTAGCAATCAGCCCCAGCATTTT	CASSFEGTSNQPQHF	TRBV11-2	TRBJ1-5	many	NA
TGTGCCAGCAGCTTAAATACTGGCTACACCTTC	CASSLNTGYTF	TRBV7-2	TRBJ1-2	NA	NA
TGTGCCAGCAGTCACAATACTTTGGGCTCCTACGAGCAGTACTTC	CASSHNTLGSYEQYF	TRBV12-3/TRBV12-4	TRBJ2-7	NA	NA
TGTGCCAGCAGTTACTTCAGGACAGAGAATCAGCCCCAGCATTTT	CASSYFRTENQPQHF	TRBV6-2/TRBV6-3	TRBJ1-5	many	NA
TGTGCCAGTAGCCCGGGCCCCGACAGGGGAGGGCAGCCCCAGCATTTT	CASSPGPDRGGQPQHF	TRBV19	TRBJ1-5	many	TRBD1
TGTGCCAGCAGCTACCAGGCGAGCACAGATACGCAGTATTTT	CASSYQASTDTQYF	TRBV7-2	TRBJ2-3	many	NA
TGTGCCAGCAGTTACTACTACAATGAGCAGTTCTTC	CASSYYYNEQFF	TRBV6-2/TRBV6-3	TRBJ2-1	few	NA
TGTGCCAGCAGCTTGGGCGTGGAAGAGACCCAGTACTTC	CASSLGVEETQYF	TRBV5-5	TRBJ2-5	NA	NA
TGTGCCAGCAGCCAAGGACTAGCGGGAGGATGGGAGACCCAGTACTTC	CASSQGLAGGWETQYF	TRBV3-1	TRBJ2-5	few	TRBD2
TGTGCCAGCAGCCCCCGTGGTCGGCCCTACGAGCAGTACTTC	CASSPRGRPYEQYF	TRBV7-3	TRBJ2-7	NA	NA
TGTGCCAGCAGCCAGGGACAGGGCACAGATACGCAGTATTTT	CASSQGQGTDTQYF	TRBV7-9	TRBJ2-3	many	TRBD1
TGCGCCAGCAGCCCTAATAAGGAGCGGACCTCGGACGAGCAGTACTTC	CASSPNKERTSDEQYF	TRBV5-1	TRBJ2-7	many	NA
TGTGCCAGCAGCCCCACAGGGCTTGGGGCCAACGTCCTGACTTTC	CASSPTGLGANVLTF	TRBV6-2/TRBV6-3	TRBJ2-6	NA	NA
TGTGCCAGCAGCACTACCGGGACTAGCGGTTACGAGCAGTACTTC	CASSTTGTSGYEQYF	TRBV11-2	TRBJ2-7	many	TRBD2
TGTGCCAGCAGCTTAGGACGAGGACAGGGGGACACTGAAGCTTTCTTT	CASSLGRGQGDTEAFF	TRBV7-2	TRBJ1-1	few	TRBD1
TGTGCCAGCAGCAAGAGCGGGAGGGCCGACCACAATGAGCAGTTCTTC	CASSKSGRADHNEQFF	TRBV5-4	TRBJ2-1	many	TRBD2
TGTGCCAGCAGCTTAGACGCCAGGGGCGCAGGACAGCCCCAGCATTTT	CASSLDARGAGQPQHF	TRBV7-8	TRBJ1-5	few	NA
TGTGCCATCAGTGAACTACAGGGGCTAAGGTACGAGCAGTACTTC	CAISELQGLRYEQYF	TRBV10-3	TRBJ2-7	many	TRBD1
TGTGCCAGCAGCTCCCCGGGACAGGGGATGAACGAGCAGTACTTC	CASSSPGQGMNEQYF	TRBV7-8	TRBJ2-7	NA	TRBD1
TGTGCCACCAGCAAGGGGGGGACAGCCTACGAGCAGTACTTC	CATSKGGTAYEQYF	TRBV15	TRBJ2-7	few	NA
TGCGCCAGCAGCAAGGGACTAGCTGATCCCTACGAGCAGTACTTC	CASSKGLADPYEQYF	TRBV5-1	TRBJ2-7	NA	TRBD2
TGCAGTGCTCGACAGGGGGCTGAGGAGCTGTTTTTT	CSARQGAEELFF	TRBV20-1	TRBJ2-2	many	TRBD1
TGCGCCAGCATCCAAGTTCTCCTGGATGAGCAGTTCTTC	CASIQVLLDEQFF	TRBV4-1	TRBJ2-1	NA	NA
TGTGCCAGCAGCCGATCACTAGCGGGTTTGGATGAGCAGTTCTTC	CASSRSLAGLDEQFF	TRBV7-3	TRBJ2-1	few	TRBD2
TGTGCCAGCAGCCAAGATCGACGGCGGGAGACCCAGTACTTC	CASSQDRRRETQYF	TRBV3-1	TRBJ2-5	many	NA
TGTGCCAGCAGTCCCCGCGAGGACCTCAATGAGCAGTTCTTC	CASSPREDLNEQFF	TRBV27	TRBJ2-1	medium-sized	NA
TGCAGCGTTGCCGGGACAGGGGGAGGAAACACCATATATTTT	CSVAGTGGGNTIYF	TRBV29-1	TRBJ1-3	many	TRBD1
TGCAGCGCTTTCGGGGCTTCCTACGAGCAGTACTTC	CSAFGASYEQYF	TRBV29-1	TRBJ2-7	many	NA
TGTGCCAGCAGCGTAGAGGCTCTCCGTACAGATACGCAGTATTTT	CASSVEALRTDTQYF	TRBV9	TRBJ2-3	NA	NA
TGTGCCAGCAGTGCTAGGGACCCGACAGATACGCAGTATTTT	CASSARDPTDTQYF	TRBV27	TRBJ2-3	few	NA
TGTGCCAGCAGCGCACGCACAGATACGCAGTATTTT	CASSARTDTQYF	TRBV7-6	TRBJ2-3	NA	NA
TGCGCCAGCAGCCTTCGGCCAGGGCCGGGTGAGCAGTTCTTC	CASSLRPGPGEQFF	TRBV5-1	TRBJ2-1	few	NA
TGCAGTGCTAGTCAGGGTTTATACACTGAAGCTTTCTTT	CSASQGLYTEAFF	TRBV20-1	TRBJ1-1	many	NA
TGCAGTGCTGCTAATAGCGGGAGGGATGAGACCCAGTACTTC	CSAANSGRDETQYF	TRBV20-1	TRBJ2-5	many	TRBD2
TGTGCCAGCAGTCCGCGCCCCGGACAAGGGGCCGAAGAGCAGTACTTC	CASSPRPGQGAEEQYF	TRBV28	TRBJ2-7	few	NA
TGTGCCACCAGGGACCAGGCGAACACCGGGGAGCTGTTTTTT	CATRDQANTGELFF	TRBV6-2/TRBV6-3	TRBJ2-2	once	NA
TGTGCCAGCAGCCGAGGTGGCCTAAGCACAGATACGCAGTATTTT	CASSRGGLSTDTQYF	TRBV4-2	TRBJ2-3	many	NA
TGTGCCAGCAGCCCCTTCATGGGGGCAGAGGGAAATACGTTGTATTTT	CASSPFMGAEGNTLYF	TRBV7-3	TRBJ2-3	many	NA
TGTGCCAGCAGCTTAGCCGGAGGGGCGGGCACTGAAGCTTTCTTT	CASSLAGGAGTEAFF	TRBV7-9	TRBJ1-1	many	NA
TGCGCCAGCAGCCAAGAGATTAGGGGGTTGGGACTAGAGAACACCGGGGAGCTGTTTTTT	CASSQEIRGLGLENTGELFF	TRBV4-3	TRBJ2-2	many	TRBD2
TGTGCCACCAGTGATTCCTTCGGGGGACACGAGCAGTACTTC	CATSDSFGGHEQYF	TRBV24-1	TRBJ2-7	many	NA
TGTGCCAGCAGCCTTAAATCGGGTGAGCAGTTCTTC	CASSLKSGEQFF	TRBV11-3	TRBJ2-1	NA	NA